These T cell receptor beta chains were read from a single sample in a study of cytomegalovirus exposure and HLA in healthy donors. Sequenced by immunoSEQ multiplex PCR; TCRdb stores in-frame clones only, minus some. In the table there are about 70,000 clones, 90% to 95% of which are singletons. Material for sequencing was PBMCs. The receptors were gathered from a man aged 18 to 30 in good health and CMV-seropositive. The CDR3 runs from the conserved cysteine through the conserved F or W. The D gene is left open where the match is weak. Size tells how often a clone was seen (once, few, many) or the class of an expanded clone, and some rows leave it out.

j_gene: TRBJ2-1
d_gene: TRBD2
v_gene: TRBV7-2
abundance: NA
CDR3nt: TGTGCCAGCAGCCCCAGGTCGGGCGGGAGTAGGTATGAGCAGTTCTTC
CDR3aa: CASSPRSGGSRYEQFF

j_gene: TRBJ2-2
d_gene: NA
v_gene: TRBV27
abundance: NA
CDR3nt: TGTGCCAGCAGTTCCAGGGACTTACCTAAGGCGGGGGAGCTGTTTTTT
CDR3aa: CASSSRDLPKAGELFF

j_gene: TRBJ2-5
d_gene: NA
v_gene: TRBV5-6
abundance: NA
CDR3nt: TGTGCCAGCAGCATGTCCCCAGGCGAGACCCAGTACTTC
CDR3aa: CASSMSPGETQYF

j_gene: TRBJ2-3
d_gene: TRBD2
v_gene: TRBV5-1
abundance: NA
CDR3nt: TGCGCCAGCAGCGATCAGGGGACTAGCGGTAATACGCAGTATTTT
CDR3aa: CASSDQGTSGNTQYF

j_gene: TRBJ2-7
d_gene: TRBD2
v_gene: TRBV11-3
abundance: NA
CDR3nt: TGTGCCAGCAGCTCCCCCGTAGCGGGAGCAGTTAACGAGCAGTACTTC
CDR3aa: CASSSPVAGAVNEQYF

j_gene: TRBJ2-1
d_gene: TRBD2
v_gene: TRBV19
abundance: NA
CDR3nt: TGTGCCAGTAGTAAACGGACTAGCGGAACCTACAATGAGCAGTTCTTC
CDR3aa: CASSKRTSGTYNEQFF

j_gene: TRBJ2-1
d_gene: TRBD1
v_gene: TRBV28
abundance: NA
CDR3nt: TGTGCCAGCAGTTTATTTTTTTGGGACAGATATACGAACAATGAGCAGTTCTTC
CDR3aa: CASSLFFWDRYTNNEQFF

j_gene: TRBJ2-6
d_gene: TRBD2
v_gene: TRBV4-2
abundance: NA
CDR3nt: TGTGCCAGCAGCCGCGGACTAGCGGGAGCTGGGGCCAACGTCCTGACTTTC
CDR3aa: CASSRGLAGAGANVLTF

j_gene: TRBJ2-1
d_gene: TRBD2
v_gene: TRBV28
abundance: NA
CDR3nt: TGTGCCAGCAGTTTCATGACCGTAGCGGGATATGACAATGAGCAGTTCTTC
CDR3aa: CASSFMTVAGYDNEQFF

j_gene: TRBJ2-7
d_gene: NA
v_gene: TRBV6-5
abundance: NA
CDR3nt: TGTGCCAGCAGTGCCCCCGGGAAGAGGAAATACGAGCAGTACTTC
CDR3aa: CASSAPGKRKYEQYF

j_gene: TRBJ2-3
d_gene: NA
v_gene: TRBV29-1
abundance: NA
CDR3nt: TGCAGCGTTGAAGGCGGGACAGATACGCAGTATTTT
CDR3aa: CSVEGGTDTQYF

j_gene: TRBJ1-1
d_gene: NA
v_gene: TRBV6-5
abundance: NA
CDR3nt: TGTGCCAGCAGAAAGCTCAAGAACACTGAAGCTTTCTTT
CDR3aa: CASRKLKNTEAFF

j_gene: TRBJ2-7
d_gene: NA
v_gene: TRBV5-6
abundance: NA
CDR3nt: TGTGCCAGCAGCCTTCAGACCTACGAGCAGTACTTC
CDR3aa: CASSLQTYEQYF

j_gene: TRBJ2-7
d_gene: TRBD1
v_gene: TRBV5-4
abundance: NA
CDR3nt: TGTGCCAGCACCAGACAGGGGGCAGTCGAGCAGTACTTC
CDR3aa: CASTRQGAVEQYF

j_gene: TRBJ2-1
d_gene: TRBD2
v_gene: TRBV5-1
abundance: NA
CDR3nt: TGCGCCAGCAGCTTAGAAAGCGGGAACAATGAGCAGTTCTTC
CDR3aa: CASSLESGNNEQFF

j_gene: TRBJ2-3
d_gene: TRBD1
v_gene: TRBV6-5
abundance: NA
CDR3nt: TGTGCCGGCTGTCGGGACAGCCTCACAGATACGCAGTATTTT
CDR3aa: CAGCRDSLTDTQYF

j_gene: TRBJ2-7
d_gene: NA
v_gene: TRBV14
abundance: NA
CDR3nt: TGTGCCAGCAGCTCGCTCGCGGGGAGCAGCGACGAGCAGTACTTC
CDR3aa: CASSSLAGSSDEQYF

j_gene: TRBJ1-1
d_gene: TRBD1
v_gene: TRBV6-1
abundance: NA
CDR3nt: TGTGCCAGCAGTGAAGCGTCGACAGGGGCTTACACTGAAGCTTTCTTT
CDR3aa: CASSEASTGAYTEAFF

j_gene: TRBJ2-1
d_gene: NA
v_gene: TRBV5-6
abundance: NA
CDR3nt: TGTGCCAGCAGCTGGGACAATTTCGGGCAGTTCTTC
CDR3aa: CASSWDNFGQFF

j_gene: TRBJ2-1
d_gene: NA
v_gene: TRBV2
abundance: NA
CDR3nt: TGTGCCAGCAGCGATCCTCCTACTAGCTCCAATGAGCAGTTCTTC
CDR3aa: CASSDPPTSSNEQFF

j_gene: TRBJ2-5
d_gene: NA
v_gene: TRBV14
abundance: NA
CDR3nt: TGTGCCAGCAGCCAGGCCGGGGTCCAAGAGACCCAGTACTTC
CDR3aa: CASSQAGVQETQYF

j_gene: TRBJ2-7
d_gene: TRBD2
v_gene: TRBV5-4
abundance: few
CDR3nt: TGTGCCAGCAGCTTGTCTAGCGGGAGCTACGAGCAGTACTTC
CDR3aa: CASSLSSGSYEQYF

j_gene: TRBJ1-5
d_gene: NA
v_gene: TRBV28
abundance: NA
CDR3nt: TGTGCCAGCAGTCCCCGATCCCCTCTGGGGGGGCCCCAGCATTTT
CDR3aa: CASSPRSPLGGPQHF

j_gene: TRBJ1-5
d_gene: NA
v_gene: TRBV7-9
abundance: once
CDR3nt: TGTGCCAGCAGCCCCTCGGGGCAGCCCCAGCATTTT
CDR3aa: CASSPSGQPQHF

j_gene: TRBJ2-2
d_gene: TRBD1
v_gene: TRBV11-3
abundance: once
CDR3nt: TGTGCCAGCAGCAATAGACAGGGGGACACCGGGGAGCTGTTTTTT
CDR3aa: CASSNRQGDTGELFF

j_gene: TRBJ2-7
d_gene: NA
v_gene: TRBV28
abundance: NA
CDR3nt: TGTGCCAGCACCGACAGGCGTCTAAGCTCCTACGAGCAGTACTTC
CDR3aa: CASTDRRLSSYEQYF

j_gene: TRBJ2-2
d_gene: TRBD2
v_gene: TRBV10-2
abundance: NA
CDR3nt: TGCGCCAGCAGAGGGCTAGCGGGAGTGGACGGGGAGCTGTTTTTT
CDR3aa: CASRGLAGVDGELFF